These 13 T cell receptor beta chains were all obtained from the same sample, sequenced in a study of T cells in Graves' hyperthyroidism and ophthalmopathy. Amplification of TCR beta CDR3 regions was performed using RNA transcripts as template. An initial round of RT-PCR targeting the TCR CDR3 relied on the HTBI primer set. From the multiplex PCR reads, TCRdb called clonotypes with MiXCR, one entry per CDR3 protein. Altogether about 52,000 distinct CDR3 sequences are present, around 48% being singletons, with the ten largest covering over 8%. The sequenced sample was blood. The receptors come from a woman in her forties or fifties with Graves' ophthalmopathy.

This clonotype was observed many times. The J gene is TRBJ2-3, the V gene TRBV5-1, with 7 nucleotides matching TRBD1. The germline V gene has CDR1 SGHRS and CDR2 YFSETQ. The CDR3 contains 14 residues. With V trimmed by 1 base and J by 4 bases, 3 bases remained unmatched. The CDR3 DNA reads as TGCGCCAGCAGCTTGCCCGGACAGGCAGATACGCAGTATTTT. Translated, it gives CASSLPGQADTQYF.

This rearrangement joins TRBV14 to TRBJ2-7; no reliable D call. The germline V gene has CDR1 SGHDN and CDR2 FVKESK. The germline V and J ends were trimmed by 1 base and 5 bases, with 6 bases remaining between them. The length of the CDR3 is 12 residues. The CDR3 region is CASSQAEDEQYF. CDR3 in DNA: TGTGCCAGCAGCCAAGCTGAAGACGAGCAGTACTTC.

The chain is built from TRBV6-5 and TRBJ1-4, with 7 positions matching TRBD1. CDR1 is MNHEY and CDR2 is SVGAGI in the germline V gene. This CDR3 region has 19 residues. Germline trimming cut 2 bases from V and 6 bases from J; bases unmatched to any gene: 18. The CDR3 bases are TGTGCCAGCAGTTACCGGGGGACCATCCGTGGGGACAGCGATGAAAAACTGTTTTTT. Protein sequence: CASSYRGTIRGDSDEKLFF.

Comment on this clonotype: Here the CDR3 omits its conserved ending phenylalanine or tryptophan, so a read error is the likely source. The J gene is TRBJ2-3, the V gene TRBV9; TRBD1 matches 10 bases. Germline V gene data show CDR1 as SGDLS and CDR2 as YYNGEE. V lost 2 bases to trimming and J lost 11 bases; unmatched junction nucleotides: 11. The length of the CDR3 is 15 residues. CDR3: CASSVETGGHNEQYL. CDR3 nucleotides: TGTGCCAGCAGCGTTGAGACAGGGGGCCACAATGAGCAGTATCTT.

This clonotype has at least ten counts. This chain uses TRBV7-2 with TRBJ2-5, with D possibly TRBD2 on 5 matching bases. Deletions cut 1 base from V and 5 bases from J, with 11 bases between. From germline, CDR1 is SGHTA and CDR2 FQGNSA. CDR3 size: 14 residues. CDR3 nucleotides: TGTGCCAGCAGCTTAGGGGTCGGGGAGGAGACCCAGTACTTC. Translating gives CASSLGVGEETQYF.

This clonotype was counted a single time. One base away lies a much larger clone, so this may be a sequencing read error. The chain combines TRBV28 with TRBJ2-3, with 8 bases that match TRBD2. The length of the CDR3 is 16 residues. The germline gives CDR1 MDHEN, CDR2 SYDVKM. V lost 5 bases to trimming and J lost 6 bases; unmatched junction nucleotides: 13. This CDR3 is CASSLSSSGDWDTQYF. The CDR3 DNA reads TGTGCCAGCAGTCTCTCTAGTAGCGGGGATTGGGATACGCAGTATTTT.

This clonotype occurred many times. This sequence joins TRBV5-1 and TRBJ2-1, with 7 bases lining up with TRBD2. Germline V gene data show CDR1 as SGHRS and CDR2 as YFSETQ. The J segment lost 4 bases and the V segment lost 6 bases, leaving 13 bases of the junction unmatched. There are 16 residues in the CDR3. CDR3 sequence reads: CASTFKGLAEYNEQFF. The CDR3 DNA sequence: TGCGCCAGCACATTTAAGGGGCTAGCGGAGTACAATGAGCAGTTCTTC. Using reference TRBV5-1 and TRBJ2-1 for the parts outside the CDR3, the full variable domain is KAGVTQTPRYLIKTRGQQVTLSCSPISGHRSVSWYQQTPGQGLQFLFEYFSETQRNKGNFPGRFSGRQFSNSRSEMNVSTLELGDSALYLCASTFKGLAEYNEQFFGPGTRLTVL.

This clonotype was picked up many times. The chain combines TRBV2 with TRBJ1-4; maybe TRBD1 (5 bases). V was pared by 7 bases and J by 7 bases, with 16 bases between. CDR1 is SNHLY, CDR2 FYNNEI, per germline. CDR3 length: 14 amino acids. The CDR3 sequence is CASTSRGVSEKLFF. In nucleotides, the CDR3 is TGTGCCAGCACCTCGCGGGGGGTCTCTGAAAAACTGTTTTTT.

The J gene is TRBJ1-5, the V gene TRBV15, with 8 bases matching TRBD1. This CDR3 comprises 15 residues. CDR1 is LNHNV and CDR2 is YYDKDF in the germline V gene (reference sequence). V trimming: 5 bases; J trimming: 3 bases; junction bases outside the gene matches: 6. For the CDR3, the DNA is TGTGCCACCAGCGCGGACAGGGCCCCCAATCAGCCCCAGCATTTT. Protein: CATSADRAPNQPQHF.

This chain uses TRBV7-6 with TRBJ2-5; 8 bases fit TRBD1. The CDR3 is 15 amino acids. The germline V gene encodes CDR1 SGHVS and CDR2 FNYEAQ. The V and J ends lost 4 bases and 4 bases, in that order; junction bases with no gene match: 8. This CDR3 reads CASSSEGGQGETQYF. As DNA, the CDR3 is TGTGCCAGCAGCTCAGAGGGAGGACAGGGAGAGACCCAGTACTTC.

This clonotype was detected many times. This chain connects TRBV5-1 to TRBJ2-3, with TRBD2 matching over 8 bases. The CDR3 totals 15 residues. Trimming at V came to 4 bases and at J to 4 bases, leaving 8 bases not matched to a gene. Germline V CDR1 and CDR2: SGHRS, YFSETQ. The CDR3 nucleotides are TGCGCCAGCAGCCCGAGGACTAGCAGCGCAGATACGCAGTATTTT. Translated: CASSPRTSSADTQYF. The full variable domain, completed using reference TRBV5-1 and TRBJ2-3, is KAGVTQTPRYLIKTRGQQVTLSCSPISGHRSVSWYQQTPGQGLQFLFEYFSETQRNKGNFPGRFSGRQFSNSRSEMNVSTLELGDSALYLCASSPRTSSADTQYFGPGTRLTVL.

This chain connects TRBV3-1 to TRBJ2-5; D is ambiguous. V lost 0 bases, J lost 0 bases, and 2 bases lay in between. The CDR3 runs to 13 residues. Germline V gene sequence: CDR1 LGHDT, CDR2 YNNKEL (reference sequence). The chain's CDR3 is CASSQDHQETQYF. CDR3 nucleotides: TGTGCCAGCAGCCAAGACCACCAAGAGACCCAGTACTTC.

This clonotype was picked up a small number of times. J is TRBJ1-6 and V is TRBV10-3; D unresolved. The CDR3 is made up of 10 amino acids. V dropped 1 base and J dropped 14 bases, with 3 bases sitting between them. The germline V gene encodes CDR1 ENHRY and CDR2 SYGVKD. Here the CDR3 DNA reads TGTGCCATCAGTGAGTGGGCCCTCCACTTT. Translating it yields CAISEWALHF.